The rows below give T cell receptor beta chains drawn from one sample of a study of T cell repertoires in cytomegalovirus infection. No antigens are known for them. TCRdb redid the calling of the reads with MiXCR, one entry per CDR3 protein. The sample has approximately 990,000 distinct CDR3 sequences, around 32% seen once; the top ten hold roughly 12%. The sample in question was cultured CD8+ T cells from PBMCs, obtained from culture after CMV antigen stimulation. Receptor source: a human donor in good health (CMV status not recorded). Some clones in this sample may be carry-over from other donors' samples. Each CDR3 is given with its conserved first and last residue. Fields, in order: J gene, clone size, V gene, D gene, CDR3 DNA, CDR3 protein. The D gene is left open where the match is weak. Expanded clones get a size class; other rows say once, few or many, or leave the size out.

TRBJ2-7 | NA | TRBV10-3 | NA | TGTGCCATCAGTGAGTCGAAAAGAGGGGTCGACGAGCAGTACTTC | CAISESKRGVDEQYF
TRBJ2-6 | NA | TRBV7-3 | NA | TGTGCCAACAGCTTAGTAATCAGCACTGGGGCCAACGTCCTGACTTTC | CANSLVISTGANVLTF
TRBJ1-2 | NA | TRBV6-1 | TRBD1 | TGTGCCAGCAGTCGGACAGGGGGCTCCCCTCCCTATGGCTACACCTTC | CASSRTGGSPPYGYTF
TRBJ1-5 | NA | TRBV6-5 | NA | TGTGCCACCGGGTCCCGACCACTTTATCAGCCCCAGCATTTT | CATGSRPLYQPQHF
TRBJ2-2 | few | TRBV12-3/TRBV12-4 | TRBD1 | TGTGCCAGCAAAACAGGGGCATACACCGGGGAGCTGTTTTTT | CASKTGAYTGELFF
TRBJ2-3 | NA | TRBV7-3 | NA | TGTGCCAGCAGCTTAGTCACAGGGTGGGGCACAGATACGCAGTATTTT | CASSLVTGWGTDTQYF
TRBJ1-2 | NA | TRBV29-1 | NA | TGCAGCGGCCTAGACAGGCGAGGTCTTAACTATGGCTACACCTTC | CSGLDRRGLNYGYTF
TRBJ2-1 | NA | TRBV7-8 | TRBD2 | TGTGCCAGCAGGCCTGATCGACTAGCGGGGTCTCTCTACAATGAGCAGTTCTTC | CASRPDRLAGSLYNEQFF
TRBJ2-3 | NA | TRBV10-3 | TRBD2 | TGTGCCATCAAGAGGACTAGCGGGACCACAGATACGCAGTATTTT | CAIKRTSGTTDTQYF
TRBJ1-2 | NA | TRBV4-1 | NA | TGCGCCAGCAGCCAAGTACAGGCAAAGAATTATGGCTACACCTTC | CASSQVQAKNYGYTF
TRBJ1-6 | NA | TRBV27 | NA | TGTGCCAGCAGCGCCGGGTCGGGGGAATCACCCCTCCACTTT | CASSAGSGESPLHF
TRBJ1-1 | NA | TRBV27 | NA | TGTGCCAGCAACCCTCGGGGGGCCCCAATGAACACTGAAGCTTTCTTT | CASNPRGAPMNTEAFF
TRBJ1-3 | many | TRBV29-1 | NA | TGCAGCGTTGATTCTCTCTCTGGAAACACCATATATTTT | CSVDSLSGNTIYF
TRBJ1-6 | many | TRBV12-3/TRBV12-4 | NA | TGTGCCAGCAGTGATCACAGGGTGGGCTGGAATTCACCCCTCCACTTT | CASSDHRVGWNSPLHF
TRBJ1-2 | NA | TRBV29-1 | NA | TGCAGCGTCCCCGGGGCGGGTCTCGGCTATGGCTACACCTTC | CSVPGAGLGYGYTF